One and the same sample provided the 27 T cell receptor beta chains below, sequenced in a study of blood T cell repertoires in COVID-19. Produced via immunoSEQ multiplex PCR; TCRdb's table is partial and in-frame only. The table includes approximately 200,000 clones, less than 85% detected once. The sample consisted of PBMCs or T cells enriched from blood (not recorded which). The receptors shown here come from a man aged 35 to 55 who had recovered from COVID-19.

This clone has only a few counts. The rearrangement uses TRBV27 and TRBJ1-1, with 7 bases lining up with TRBD1. The CDR3 is 14 amino acids. The germline CDR1 and CDR2 sequences are MNHEY and SMNVEV (reference sequence). The junction had 2 bases not matched to a gene; V was cut back by 3 bases and J by 1 base. The CDR3 nucleotides are TGTGCCAGCAGTTTCCGGACAGGGAACACTGAAGCTTTCTTT. It is translated as CASSFRTGNTEAFF.

The CDR3 DNA follows: TGTGCCAGCAGGAGGGCGGTTAGCGAGTCCTACGAGCAGTACTTC. Amino acids: CASRRAVSESYEQYF. The chain uses TRBV28 and TRBJ2-7; maybe TRBD2 (5 bases). The V and J ends lost 6 bases and 1 base respectively, with 16 bases between them. Germline loops: CDR1 MDHEN, CDR2 SYDVKM. This CDR3 has 15 residues. Complete variable domain (other parts from reference TRBV28 and TRBJ2-7): DVKVTQSSRYLVKRTGEKVFLECVQDMDHENMFWYRQDPGLGLRLIYFSYDVKMKEKGDIPEGYSVSREKKERFSLILESASTNQTSMYLCASRRAVSESYEQYFGPGTRLTVT.

The chain uses TRBV5-5 and TRBJ1-1, with no clear D. The CDR3 covers 14 residues. Trimming shortened V by 0 bases and J by 2 bases, and 8 bases separated the two germline ends. Germline CDR1 is SGHKS and CDR2 is YYEKEE (reference sequence). The CDR3 is CASSLGGGNTEAFF. The CDR3 nucleotides are TGTGCCAGCAGCTTGGGAGGAGGCAACACTGAAGCTTTCTTT.

This clone was counted once. The chain joins TRBV12-3 or TRBV12-4 to TRBJ1-2, with D maybe TRBD1 (6 bases). The CDR3 is made up of 13 amino acids. Between the trimmed V and J ends, which lost 5 bases and 6 bases, there was a span of 13 bases. The CDR3 DNA reads TGTGCCAGCAGTCCCGGGACACCTGATGGCTACACCTTC. It specifies CASSPGTPDGYTF.

This clone was counted ten times or more. The chain joins TRBV10-1 to TRBJ1-3; possible D gene TRBD1, 5 bases. The V and J ends lost 11 bases and 4 bases respectively, with 9 bases between them. CDR1 WNHNN and CDR2 SYGVQD come from the germline V gene (reference sequence). The CDR3 is 11 residues long. In DNA form, the CDR3 reads TGCGCCTCGCGGGGGGGAAACACCATATATTTT. This translates into CASRGGNTIYF.

The V and J genes are TRBV5-1 and TRBJ2-7; 8 nucleotides agree with TRBD2. Germline CDR1 and CDR2: SGHRS and YFSETQ. The CDR3 totals 14 residues. The V segment lost 4 bases and the J segment 5 bases; nucleotides outside the gene matches: 8. The CDR3 loop reads CASSALAGSDEQYF. DNA for the CDR3: TGCGCCAGCAGCGCCCTAGCGGGCTCGGACGAGCAGTACTTC.

The chain employs TRBV30 and TRBJ2-3; 11 bases align to TRBD2. The germline CDR1 and CDR2 sequences are GTSNPN and SVGIG (reference sequence). V shed 5 bases and J 4 bases; nucleotides not matched to a gene: 2. The CDR3 is 13 residues long. CDR3 nucleotides: TGTGCCTGGGGTAGCGGGAGGGCAGATACGCAGTATTTT. This gives the protein CAWGSGRADTQYF.

J is TRBJ2-2 and V is TRBV6-5; D is ambiguous. Germline V gives CDR1 MNHEY, CDR2 SVGAGI. The CDR3 runs to 14 residues. Trimming pared 8 bases from V and 0 bases from J, leaving 10 bases between. The chain's CDR3 is CASLDSSNTGELFF. Here the CDR3 DNA reads TGTGCCAGCCTAGACTCGTCGAACACCGGGGAGCTGTTTTTT.

The chain employs TRBV14 and TRBJ2-1; 8 nucleotides align to TRBD1. Germline CDR1 is SGHDN and CDR2 is FVKESK. V shed 4 bases and J 9 bases; nucleotides not matched to a gene: 11. The CDR3 loop spans 15 amino acids. CDR3 DNA sequence: TGTGCCAGCAGCCCAGGGGGCAGGGTTGTTCTTGAGCAGTTCTTC. Translation: CASSPGGRVVLEQFF.

This chain links TRBV5-1 with TRBJ2-5, with D tentatively TRBD2 (6 bases). The V and J ends lost 4 bases and 0 bases respectively, with 19 bases between them. CDR1 is SGHRS, CDR2 YFSETQ, per germline. The CDR3 length is 17 residues. The CDR3 reads CASSPDASESYQETQYF. The DNA of the CDR3 is TGCGCCAGCAGCCCGGATGCTAGCGAAAGCTACCAAGAGACCCAGTACTTC. The whole variable domain, remainder taken from reference TRBV5-1 and TRBJ2-5, is KAGVTQTPRYLIKTRGQQVTLSCSPISGHRSVSWYQQTPGQGLQFLFEYFSETQRNKGNFPGRFSGRQFSNSRSEMNVSTLELGDSALYLCASSPDASESYQETQYFGPGTRLLVL.

This clone was found once. The rearrangement uses TRBV11-3 and TRBJ2-1, with TRBD2 identical over 7 bases. The CDR3 is made up of 18 amino acids. The germline gives CDR1 SGHNT, CDR2 YENEEA. J gave up 3 bases and V 1 base, and 12 bases lay outside the gene matches. CDR3 protein: CASSLGTGTSARYNEQFF. In DNA form, the CDR3 reads TGTGCCAGCAGCTTAGGGACGGGAACTAGCGCCCGCTACAATGAGCAGTTCTTC. Combining the CDR3 with reference TRBV11-3 and TRBJ2-1 gives the whole variable domain EAGVVQSPRYKIIEKKQPVAFWCNPISGHNTLYWYLQNLGQGPELLIRYENEEAVDDSQLPKDRFSAERLKGVDSTLKIQPAELGDSAVYLCASSLGTGTSARYNEQFFGPGTRLTVL.

The chain links TRBV4-1 to TRBJ2-5, with D hard to call. V lost 4 bases to trimming and J lost 1 base, with 13 bases between them. CDR3 length: 15 residues. Per germline, CDR1 MGHRA and CDR2 YSYEKL. This CDR3 reads CASSPRPVAQETQYF. CDR3 in DNA: TGCGCCAGCAGCCCTAGGCCAGTAGCCCAAGAGACCCAGTACTTC.

The V gene is TRBV29-1, the J gene TRBJ1-1; D not resolved. The CDR3 has 10 residues. V gave up 7 bases and J gave up 8 bases, with 11 bases separating them. Germline CDR1 is SQVTM and CDR2 is ANQGSEA. The CDR3 DNA reads as TGCAGCGCTCGAAGGAGGGAAGCTTTCTTT. As protein: CSARRREAFF.

The chain joins TRBV7-2 to TRBJ1-3; D possibly corresponds to TRBD1 (5 bases). Germline V gene data show CDR1 as SGHTA and CDR2 as FQGNSA. The CDR3 runs 14 residues. With 0 bases removed from V and 8 bases from J, the gap between germline ends came to 11 bases. The chain's CDR3 is CASSLAQGRDTIYF. The DNA of the CDR3 is TGTGCCAGCAGCTTAGCGCAGGGTAGAGACACCATATATTTT.

CDR3 DNA: TGCGCCACCTTACAGGGGACCTCCTACGAGCAGTACTTC. Amino acid sequence: CATLQGTSYEQYF. The chain uses TRBV23-1 and TRBJ2-7, with 7 bases lining up with TRBD1. TRBV23-1 counts as an open reading frame of uncertain function. The CDR3 runs 13 residues. V shed 10 bases, J shed 0 bases, and the junction held 6 bases outside the gene matches.

This chain joins TRBV28 and TRBJ2-5, with 16 bases identical to TRBD2. Germline V lookup: CDR1 MDHEN, CDR2 SYDVKM. The J segment lost 4 bases and the V segment lost 4 bases, leaving 12 bases of the junction unmatched. The CDR3 runs 19 residues. CDR3 loop: CASSSPGLAGGLVLETQYF. CDR3 DNA sequence: TGTGCCAGCAGTTCGCCGGGACTAGCGGGAGGGCTCGTTTTAGAGACCCAGTACTTC.

The chain recombines TRBV7-9 with TRBJ1-1; D ambiguous. CDR1 SEHNR and CDR2 FQNEAQ come from the germline V gene (reference sequence). V lost 0 bases and J lost 5, with 10 bases in between. CDR3 length: 14 residues. CDR3 sequence (DNA): TGTGCCAGCAGCTTAGCAGGGAGGCGGACTGAAGCTTTCTTT. Protein product: CASSLAGRRTEAFF.

This clone was seen a few times. This rearrangement joins TRBV5-1 to TRBJ2-2; D possibly corresponds to TRBD1 (5 bases). Trimming left V 2 bases short and J 1 base short, with 9 bases between. Germline V gene data show CDR1 as SGHRS and CDR2 as YFSETQ. The CDR3 sequence is 15 residues long. CDR3 sequence reads: CASSFYRMNTGELFF. The CDR3 nucleotides read TGCGCCAGCAGCTTCTACAGGATGAACACCGGGGAGCTGTTTTTT.

This clone was seen a single time. The chain couples TRBV7-3 to TRBJ2-7; 10 bases fit TRBD2. Germline lookup yields CDR1 SGHTA and CDR2 FQGTGA. The CDR3 has 16 amino acids. Unmatched junction bases numbered 14, after V lost 6 bases and J lost 6 bases. For the CDR3, the DNA is TGTGCCAGCAGTTCTGACCCCCTAGCGGGAGTCGGCGAGCAGTACTTC. Its protein is CASSSDPLAGVGEQYF.

The V gene is TRBV5-1, the J gene TRBJ2-2, with 9 bases that match TRBD2. CDR3 length: 16 amino acids. J was trimmed by 0 bases and V by 0 bases; bases with no gene match: 0. Germline lookup yields CDR1 SGHRS and CDR2 YFSETQ. In nucleotides, the CDR3 is TGCGCCAGCAGCTTGGGACTAGCGGCGAACACCGGGGAGCTGTTTTTT. Its protein is CASSLGLAANTGELFF. The full variable domain, rest sourced from reference TRBV5-1 and TRBJ2-2, is KAGVTQTPRYLIKTRGQQVTLSCSPISGHRSVSWYQQTPGQGLQFLFEYFSETQRNKGNFPGRFSGRQFSNSRSEMNVSTLELGDSALYLCASSLGLAANTGELFFGEGSRLTVL.

The V call is TRBV10-2, the J call TRBJ2-5; D may be TRBD1 (6 bases). The germline CDR1 and CDR2 sequences are WSHSY and SAAADI. Trimming left V 6 bases short and J 2 bases short, with 10 bases between. The CDR3 length is 13 residues. The CDR3 protein is CASRQGLQETQYF. The DNA of the CDR3 is TGCGCCAGCAGACAGGGCCTTCAAGAGACCCAGTACTTC.

V gene TRBV29-1 combines with J gene TRBJ2-1; TRBD2 matches 10 bases. The germline V gene has CDR1 SQVTM and CDR2 ANQGSEA. CDR3 length: 15 amino acids. Trimming removed 1 base from V and 10 bases from J; junction bases left unmatched: 10. Here the CDR3 DNA reads TGCAGCGTTGAAGTCCCAGCGGGAGGGAGGATCGAGCAGTTCTTC. Translating gives CSVEVPAGGRIEQFF.

In regard to this clone: An end of the junction does not agree with germline; a read error may underlie this. V usage is TRBV18 and J usage is TRBJ1-6; 9 positions agree with TRBD1. From germline, CDR1 is KGHSH and CDR2 LQKENI. The CDR3 spans 15 residues. The CDR3 DNA is TGTGCCAGCTCACCACCAGCGGGACAGGGTGCCCAACTCCTCTTT. Protein sequence: CASSPPAGQGAQLLF.

The chain links TRBV2 to TRBJ2-7; 12 nucleotides agree with TRBD2. With 3 bases clipped from V and 6 bases from J, the junction kept 12 bases outside the gene matches. The CDR3 has 17 amino acids. Germline V gene data show CDR1 as SNHLY and CDR2 as FYNNEI. This CDR3 is CASSDRRGGLAGSEQYF. CDR3 DNA sequence: TGTGCCAGCAGTGATCGGAGGGGAGGACTAGCGGGATCCGAGCAGTACTTC.

The V gene is TRBV6-2 or TRBV6-3, the J gene TRBJ1-5; 7 nucleotides line up with TRBD1. V lost 5 bases to trimming and J lost 7 bases; unmatched junction nucleotides: 8. Germline loops: CDR1 MNHEY, CDR2 SVGEGT. CDR3 length equals 14 residues. CDR3 loop: CASSVDRDGQPQHF. The CDR3 DNA reads as TGTGCCAGCAGTGTCGACAGGGATGGGCAGCCCCAGCATTTT.

The chain has TRBV4-1 and TRBJ1-2, with D unresolved. The CDR3 extends over 15 amino acids. Germline values: CDR1 MGHRA, CDR2 YSYEKL. The germline V and J ends were trimmed by 4 bases and 7 bases, with 19 bases remaining between them. CDR3: CASSLPLGGVTGYTF. DNA of the CDR3: TGCGCCAGCAGCCTCCCCCTAGGAGGAGTTACTGGCTACACCTTC.

The J gene is TRBJ2-7, the V gene TRBV4-2; 8 bases map to TRBD2. CDR1 is LGHNA and CDR2 is YNFKEQ in the germline V gene. V lost 1 base to trimming and J lost 7 bases; unmatched junction nucleotides: 9. The CDR3 runs to 15 residues. The CDR3 sequence: CASSQVGRREDEQYF. The CDR3 DNA is TGTGCCAGCAGCCAAGTCGGTCGGCGGGAGGATGAGCAGTACTTC.